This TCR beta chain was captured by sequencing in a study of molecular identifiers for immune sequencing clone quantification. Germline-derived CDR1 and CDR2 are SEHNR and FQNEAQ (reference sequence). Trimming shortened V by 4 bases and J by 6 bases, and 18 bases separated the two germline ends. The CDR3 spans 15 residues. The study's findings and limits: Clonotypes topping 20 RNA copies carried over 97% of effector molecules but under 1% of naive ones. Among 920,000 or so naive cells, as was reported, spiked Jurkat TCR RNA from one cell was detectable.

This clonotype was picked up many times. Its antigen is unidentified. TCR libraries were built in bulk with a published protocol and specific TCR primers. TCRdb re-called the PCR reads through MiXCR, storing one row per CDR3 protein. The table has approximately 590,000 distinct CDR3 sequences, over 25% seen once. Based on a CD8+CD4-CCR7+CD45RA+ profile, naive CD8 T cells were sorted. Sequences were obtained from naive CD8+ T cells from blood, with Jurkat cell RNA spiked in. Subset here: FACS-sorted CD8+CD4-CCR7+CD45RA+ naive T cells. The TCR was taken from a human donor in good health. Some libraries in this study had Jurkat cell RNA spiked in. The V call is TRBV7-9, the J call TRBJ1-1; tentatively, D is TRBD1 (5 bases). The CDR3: CASSSYGTTAPEAFF. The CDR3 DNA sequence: TGTGCCAGCAGCTCGTACGGGACTACCGCACCTGAAGCTTTCTTT.